This TCR beta chain was identified in a study of CD8 T cells in ankylosing spondylitis (dated by TCRdb to the late 2010s). In the study overall: To find TCR variants linked to disease, the study profiled T cell receptor beta repertoires in ankylosing spondylitis patients and healthy donors. The whole study cohort included 90 to 120 healthy donors and 25 ankylosing spondylitis patients. Samples of peripheral blood were taken, and for ankylosing spondylitis patients, synovial fluid was collected as well. Summary of the overall study and its limitations: A TCR beta motif of roughly 8 highly homologous amino acid variants appeared characteristic of blood from ankylosing spondylitis patients. Some motif variants were previously reported in synovial fluid and blood of reactive arthritis patients, suggesting common disease-initiation mechanisms. Significant enrichment of the disease-linked clones was reported in matched synovial fluid samples from ankylosing spondylitis patients. A CD8+ phenotype was shown by the disease-linked clones, which were found at relatively low frequencies in peripheral blood.

The germline V gene sets CDR1 to ENHRY and CDR2 to SYGVKD. V is pared back by 0 bases and J by 4 bases, with 7 bases lying between the germline termini. Measured from the cysteine to the phenylalanine, the CDR3 is 14 residues long. CDR3 DNA only is kept here, 42 bases in frame from base 1. In its sample, this clonotype was seen a few times. Which antigen it targets is not known. Base qualities are not recorded, but no much larger clone differs from it by a single base. TCRdb shows the sequencer as Illumina HiSeq 2500. TCR beta libraries were prepared by quantitative 5'-RACE with molecular barcodes. Regarding the original processing steps: A new computational method based on a probabilistic model of VDJ rearrangement was used to identify disease-linked TCR variants. The raw public reads went through TCRdb reprocessing: fastp at Q25, MiXCR clone calling, in-frame beta chains kept. Here each entry gathers all rows of one CDR3 protein and keeps the most common genes and DNA. TCRdb's processing, not the authors', yielded these V and J calls. The table for this sample lists 750,000 to 850,000 distinct CDR3 sequences; 12% of them were counted only once. The ten largest clones take up about 0.5% of the sample.

The sequence links TRBV10-3 to TRBJ1-5, with the D gene not clear enough to name. The TCR comes from a male donor with ankylosing spondylitis. The sequencing input was blood, either unsorted or a sorted T cell fraction (not recorded which). CDR3 region: CAISESGGNQPQHF. The base sequence is TGTGCCATCAGTGAGTCCGGTGGGAATCAGCCCCAGCATTTT.